What follows describes a single T cell receptor (beta chain). This sample is part of a study of blood T cell repertoires in COVID-19. Study information: Collection of acute and convalescent COVID-19 samples took place in the United States, Italy and Spain. In each case, the material was cDNA or gDNA derived from T cells, B-cell-depleted T cells, or PBMCs.

Authors' methods: Amplification with reference gene primers provided the estimates of nucleated cell counts. Assay: immunoSEQ multiplex PCR; the TCRdb copy retains only in-frame clones and omits some. That table furnishes V, J and clone size, whereas the DNA furnished D and trimming. The repertoire holds around 30,000 clones, with roughly 86% as singletons. Per germline, CDR1 SGDLS and CDR2 YYNGEE. The CDR3 loop spans 15 amino acids. The ends were cut back, 0 bases at V and 0 bases at J, with 7 bases in the middle. The clonotype was recovered from a human donor in a cohort sampled during active COVID-19. The donor label of this sample is uncertain. The specimen sequenced was peripheral blood. The chain couples TRBV9 to TRBJ1-3; D uncertain. The CDR3 sequence is CASSVGPDSGNTIYF. For the CDR3, the DNA is TGTGCCAGCAGCGTAGGGCCAGACTCTGGAAACACCATATATTTT.